The entry below gives a single TCR beta chain sequence along with its context. What it binds is unknown. The V segment lost 0 bases and the J segment 5 bases; nucleotides outside the gene matches: 7. CDR1 is SQVTM, CDR2 ANQGSEA, per germline. This CDR3 is built from 16 residues. The sample comes from a study of T cell repertoires in cytomegalovirus infection. Overall study: It was recently identified HLA-C-restricted and well-studied HLA-B-restricted CMV epitopes that the study used. The public TCR beta signatures pointed to both CMV infection and matching HLA type.

Study findings and constraints: HLA-C-restricted CMV clonotypes gave the most frequent clonotype in two of eight donors. People with CMV and the relevant HLA were identified by cumulative public TCR beta family frequency.

TCRdb re-derived calls from the reads in MiXCR, one entry per CDR3 protein. The repertoire has some 320,000 distinct CDR3 sequences, just under 30% of them found once; the top ten carry 15% to 25%. This chain joins TRBV29-1 and TRBJ2-7, with 13 positions matching TRBD2. The sample in question was cultured PBMCs, obtained from culture after CMV antigen stimulation. This sequence originates from a human donor in good health (CMV status not recorded). Some clones in this sample may be carry-over from other donors' samples. This CDR3 is CSVEDMTSGGINEQYF. The CDR3 coding sequence is TGCAGCGTTGAAGATATGACTAGCGGGGGGATCAACGAGCAGTACTTC.